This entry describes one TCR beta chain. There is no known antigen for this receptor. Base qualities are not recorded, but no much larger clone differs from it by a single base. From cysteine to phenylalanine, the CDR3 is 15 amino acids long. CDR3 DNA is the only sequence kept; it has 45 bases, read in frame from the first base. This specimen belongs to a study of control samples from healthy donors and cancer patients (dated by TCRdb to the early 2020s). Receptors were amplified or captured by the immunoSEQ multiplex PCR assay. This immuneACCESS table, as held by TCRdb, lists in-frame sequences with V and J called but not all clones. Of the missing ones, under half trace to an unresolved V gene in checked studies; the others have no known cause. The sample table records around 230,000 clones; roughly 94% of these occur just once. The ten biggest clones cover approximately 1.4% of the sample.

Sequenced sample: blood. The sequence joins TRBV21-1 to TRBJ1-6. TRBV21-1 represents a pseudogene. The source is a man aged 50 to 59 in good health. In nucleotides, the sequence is TGTGCCAGCAGCAACTCGGGGGTCCCTAATTCACCCCTCCACTTT. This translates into CASSNSGVPNSPLHF.